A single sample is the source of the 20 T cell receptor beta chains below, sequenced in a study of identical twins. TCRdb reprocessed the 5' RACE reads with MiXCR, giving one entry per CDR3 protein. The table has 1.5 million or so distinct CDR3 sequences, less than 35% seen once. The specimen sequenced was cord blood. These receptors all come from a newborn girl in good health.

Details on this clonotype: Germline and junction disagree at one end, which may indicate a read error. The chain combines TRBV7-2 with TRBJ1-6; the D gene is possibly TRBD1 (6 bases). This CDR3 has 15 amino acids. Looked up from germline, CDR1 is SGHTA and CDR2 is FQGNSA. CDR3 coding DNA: TGTGCCGGCAGCTTAGCCGGGACAACCGAATCACCCCTCCACTTT. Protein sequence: CAGSLAGTTESPLHF. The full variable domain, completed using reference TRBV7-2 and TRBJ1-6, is GAGVSQSPSNKVTEKGKDVELRCDPISGHTALYWYRQSLGQGLEFLIYFQGNSAPDKSGLPSDRFSAERTGGSVSTLTIQRTQQEDSAVYLCAGSLAGTTESPLHFGNGTRLTVT.

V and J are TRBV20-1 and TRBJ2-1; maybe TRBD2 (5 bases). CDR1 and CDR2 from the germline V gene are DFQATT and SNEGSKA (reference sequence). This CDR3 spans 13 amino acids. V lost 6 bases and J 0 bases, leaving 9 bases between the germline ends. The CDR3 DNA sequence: TGCAGTGCCCGGACTCACTCCTACAATGAGCAGTTCTTC. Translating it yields CSARTHSYNEQFF.

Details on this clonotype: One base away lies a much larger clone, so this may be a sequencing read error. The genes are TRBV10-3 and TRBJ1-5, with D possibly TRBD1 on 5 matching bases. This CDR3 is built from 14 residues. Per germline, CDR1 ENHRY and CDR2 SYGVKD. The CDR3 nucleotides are TGTGCCATCAGTGAGTCGCAGGGCAATCAGCCCCACCATTTT. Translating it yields CAISESQGNQPHHF.

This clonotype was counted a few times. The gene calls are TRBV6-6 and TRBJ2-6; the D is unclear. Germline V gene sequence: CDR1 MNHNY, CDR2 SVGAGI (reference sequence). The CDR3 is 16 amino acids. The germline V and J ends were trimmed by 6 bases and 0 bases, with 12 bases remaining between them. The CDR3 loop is CASRQSIFSGANVLTF. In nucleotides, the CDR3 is TGTGCCAGCAGACAGTCAATCTTCTCTGGGGCCAACGTCCTGACTTTC.

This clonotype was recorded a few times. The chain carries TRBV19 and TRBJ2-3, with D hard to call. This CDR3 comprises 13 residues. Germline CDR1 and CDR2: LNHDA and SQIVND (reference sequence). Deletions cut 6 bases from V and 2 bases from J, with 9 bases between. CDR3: CASRTIDTDTQYF. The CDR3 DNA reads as TGTGCCAGTAGGACGATAGACACAGATACGCAGTATTTT.

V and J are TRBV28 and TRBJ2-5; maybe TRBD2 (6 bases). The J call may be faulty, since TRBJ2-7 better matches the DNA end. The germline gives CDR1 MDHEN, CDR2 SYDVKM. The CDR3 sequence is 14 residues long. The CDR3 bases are TGTGCCAGCATTACCCCTGGGGGGACCTACGAGCAGTACTTC. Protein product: CASITPGGTYEQYF.

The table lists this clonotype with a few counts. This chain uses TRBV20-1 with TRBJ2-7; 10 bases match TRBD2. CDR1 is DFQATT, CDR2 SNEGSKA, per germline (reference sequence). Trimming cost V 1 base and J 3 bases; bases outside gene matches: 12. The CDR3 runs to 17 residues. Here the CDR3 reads CSARGQGGLADHYEQYF. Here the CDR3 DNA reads TGCAGTGCTAGAGGTCAAGGCGGACTAGCGGATCACTACGAGCAGTACTTC.

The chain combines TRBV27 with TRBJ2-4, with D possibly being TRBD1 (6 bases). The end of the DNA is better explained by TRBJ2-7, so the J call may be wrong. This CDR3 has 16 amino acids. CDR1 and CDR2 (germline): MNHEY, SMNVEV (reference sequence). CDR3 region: CASSPLARGFSPEQYF. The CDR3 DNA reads TGTGCCAGCAGTCCCCTCGCCAGGGGTTTCAGTCCCGAGCAGTACTTC.

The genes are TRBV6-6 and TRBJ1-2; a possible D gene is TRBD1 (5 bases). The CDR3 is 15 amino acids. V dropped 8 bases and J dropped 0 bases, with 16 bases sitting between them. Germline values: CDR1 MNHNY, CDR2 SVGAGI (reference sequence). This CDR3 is CASRSYGGPNYGYTF. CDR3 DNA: TGTGCCAGCCGCAGTTACGGGGGTCCTAACTATGGCTACACCTTC.

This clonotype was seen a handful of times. CDR3 in DNA: TGTGCCAGCAGTGAATTGACAGAACAAGAGACCCAGTACTTC. This sequence encodes CASSELTEQETQYF. The rearrangement uses TRBV25-1 and TRBJ2-5; a possible D gene is TRBD1 (5 bases). The ends were cut back, 1 base at V and 2 bases at J, with 8 bases in the middle. The CDR3 sequence is 14 residues long. The V gene's germline CDR1 is MGHDK and CDR2 SYGVNS.

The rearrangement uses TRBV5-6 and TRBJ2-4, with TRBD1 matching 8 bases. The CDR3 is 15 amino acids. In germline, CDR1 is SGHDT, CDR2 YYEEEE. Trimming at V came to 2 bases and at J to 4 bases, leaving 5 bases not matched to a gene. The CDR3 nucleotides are TGTGCCAGCAGCTTCACCACAGGGGGGAAAAACATTCAGTACTTC. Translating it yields CASSFTTGGKNIQYF.

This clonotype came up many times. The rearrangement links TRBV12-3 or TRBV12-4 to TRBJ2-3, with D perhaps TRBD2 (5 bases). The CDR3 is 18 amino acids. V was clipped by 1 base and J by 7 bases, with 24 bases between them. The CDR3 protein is CASSLVGGGPPTLYTQYF. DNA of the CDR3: TGTGCCAGCAGTTTAGTCGGAGGCGGGCCACCTACTCTCTATACGCAGTATTTT.

The CDR3 protein is CASLETGSLSYEQYF. CDR3 bases: TGTGCCAGCCTTGAGACAGGGTCACTCTCCTACGAGCAGTACTTC. V and J are TRBV28 and TRBJ2-7; 7 positions agree with TRBD1. The CDR3 runs 15 residues. V shed 8 bases, J shed 0 bases, and the junction held 10 bases outside the gene matches. Germline loops: CDR1 MDHEN, CDR2 SYDVKM. Drawing the rest from reference TRBV28 and TRBJ2-7, the complete variable domain is DVKVTQSSRYLVKRTGEKVFLECVQDMDHENMFWYRQDPGLGLRLIYFSYDVKMKEKGDIPEGYSVSREKKERFSLILESASTNQTSMYLCASLETGSLSYEQYFGPGTRLTVT.

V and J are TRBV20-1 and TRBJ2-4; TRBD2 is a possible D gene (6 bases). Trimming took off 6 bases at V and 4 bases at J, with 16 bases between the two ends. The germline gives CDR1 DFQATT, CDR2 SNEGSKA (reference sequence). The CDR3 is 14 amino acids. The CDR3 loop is CSAKHRGRKNIQYF. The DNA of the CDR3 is TGCAGTGCCAAACACAGAGGGAGGAAAAACATTCAGTACTTC.

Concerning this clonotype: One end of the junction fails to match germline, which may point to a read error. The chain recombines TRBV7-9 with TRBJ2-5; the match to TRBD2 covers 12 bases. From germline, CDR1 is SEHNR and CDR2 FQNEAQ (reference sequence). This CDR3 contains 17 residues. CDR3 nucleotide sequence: TGTGCCAGCAGCTTAAGGAAAGGACTAGCGGGGCAAGAGCCCCAGTACTTC. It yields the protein CASSLRKGLAGQEPQYF.

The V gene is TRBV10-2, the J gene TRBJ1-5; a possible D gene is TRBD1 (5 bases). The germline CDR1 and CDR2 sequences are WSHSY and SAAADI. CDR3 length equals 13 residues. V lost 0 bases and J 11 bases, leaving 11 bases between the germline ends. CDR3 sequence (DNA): TGCGCCAGCAGTGAGTCGTGGGGCTCGGCCCAGCATTTT. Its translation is CASSESWGSAQHF.

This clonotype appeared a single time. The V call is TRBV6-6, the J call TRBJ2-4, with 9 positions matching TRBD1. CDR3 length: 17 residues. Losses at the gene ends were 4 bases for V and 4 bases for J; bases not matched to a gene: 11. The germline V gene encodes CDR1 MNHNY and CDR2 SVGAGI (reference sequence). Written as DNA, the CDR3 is TGTGCCAGCAGTTTTGACCCCCGGGACAGGGTGAAAAACATTCAGTACTTC. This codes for CASSFDPRDRVKNIQYF.

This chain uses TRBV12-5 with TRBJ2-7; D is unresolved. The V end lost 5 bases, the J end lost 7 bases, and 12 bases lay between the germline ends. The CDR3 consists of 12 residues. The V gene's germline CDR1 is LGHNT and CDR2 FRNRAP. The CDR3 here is CASGKENNEQYF. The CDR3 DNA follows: TGTGCTAGTGGTAAGGAAAACAATGAGCAGTACTTC.

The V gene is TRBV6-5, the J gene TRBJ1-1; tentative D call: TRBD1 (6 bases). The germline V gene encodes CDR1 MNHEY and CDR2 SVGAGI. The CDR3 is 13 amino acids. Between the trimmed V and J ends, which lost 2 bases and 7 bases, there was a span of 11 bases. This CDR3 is CASSYEGENEAFF. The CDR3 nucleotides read TGTGCCAGCAGTTACGAGGGGGAAAATGAAGCTTTCTTT.

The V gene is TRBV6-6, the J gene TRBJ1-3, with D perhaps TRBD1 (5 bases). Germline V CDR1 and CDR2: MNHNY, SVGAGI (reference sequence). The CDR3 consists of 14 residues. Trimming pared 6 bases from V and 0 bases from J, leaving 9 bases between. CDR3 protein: CASRRGSSGNTIYF. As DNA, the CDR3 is TGTGCCAGCAGGAGGGGAAGCTCTGGAAACACCATATATTTT.